The rows below give T cell receptor beta chains drawn from one sample of a study of blood T cell repertoires in COVID-19. Here immunoSEQ multiplex PCR was the method, and the copy in TCRdb shows in-frame clones only, minus some. The sample lists about 280,000 clones, 87% occurring once. The material sequenced was peripheral blood. These receptor sequences come from a woman aged 50 to 65 who had recovered from COVID-19. Both conserved end residues are part of each CDR3. The D gene is left open where the match is weak. Only part of the rows carry a size: once, few, many, or a class if the clone is expanded.

clone size,D gene,V gene,J gene,CDR3 DNA,CDR3 protein
.,TRBD2,TRBV24-1,TRBJ2-1,TGTGCCACCAGTGAGGGTGGACTAGCGGGAGCCTTCTTC,CATSEGGLAGAFF
.,TRBD2,TRBV7-3,TRBJ2-1,TGTGCCAGCAGCTTACCCTATCGCGCCGCGGGAGGCATTCTCTACAATGAGCAGTTCTTC,CASSLPYRAAGGILYNEQFF
.,.,TRBV5-1,TRBJ2-5,TGCGCCAGCAGCCCCGCAGGGTTTCAAGAGACCCAGTACTTC,CASSPAGFQETQYF
.,.,TRBV27,TRBJ1-1,TGTGCCAGCAGCCCCTCACAGATGAACACTGAAGCTTTCTTT,CASSPSQMNTEAFF
once,.,TRBV2,TRBJ1-5,TGTGCCAGCAGCCGCGATTGGACGGGAAGCAATCAGCCCCAGCATTTT,CASSRDWTGSNQPQHF
.,.,TRBV14,TRBJ2-7,TGTGCCAGCAGCCACACGGGCGACGCCAGGGCCTTTCGCGAGCAGTACTTC,CASSHTGDARAFREQYF
few,.,TRBV7-2,TRBJ2-7,TGTGCCAGCAGCCTCCTTCGAGGGGGAACGGATGTCTACGAGCAGTACTTC,CASSLLRGGTDVYEQYF
few,.,TRBV27,TRBJ1-4,TGTGCCAGCAGATCCGGACAGTCTAATGAAAAACTGTTTTTT,CASRSGQSNEKLFF
.,TRBD1,TRBV19,TRBJ1-2,TGTGCCAGTACCATGACAGGGGGCTATGGCTACACCTTC,CASTMTGGYGYTF
.,.,TRBV5-6,TRBJ1-1,TGTGCCAGCAGCTTGGACAGTAAGGGGGCTTTCTTT,CASSLDSKGAFF
once,TRBD1,TRBV10-3,TRBJ1-2,TGTGCCATCAGAGTTCATGGGACAGCCTATGGCTACACCTTC,CAIRVHGTAYGYTF
few,TRBD1,TRBV5-6,TRBJ1-1,TGTGCCAGCAGCTCCGGGACAGGGACTGAAGCTTTCTTT,CASSSGTGTEAFF
.,.,TRBV6-6,TRBJ1-1,TGTGCCACCCTCGGGGCGGGGCGGACTGAAGCTTTCTTT,CATLGAGRTEAFF
.,.,TRBV13,TRBJ1-6,TGTGCCAGCAGCTTTACGCAGGGGAGGGGTACCTATAATTCACCCCTCCACTTT,CASSFTQGRGTYNSPLHF
.,TRBD2,TRBV9,TRBJ2-3,TGTGCCAGCAGCACCGGACTAGCGGGTAGCACAGATACGCAGTATTTT,CASSTGLAGSTDTQYF
.,TRBD2,TRBV28,TRBJ2-2,TGCCTAACTAGCGGGAGACGTGGCGGGGAGCTGTTTTTT,CLTSGRRGGELFF
.,.,TRBV29-1,TRBJ1-2,TGCAGCGTTGAAAAGTCAGAAACTAACTATGGCTACACCTTC,CSVEKSETNYGYTF
.,.,TRBV5-6,TRBJ2-7,TGTGCCAGCAGCCAAGGTCTAGTGTACGAGCAGTACTTC,CASSQGLVYEQYF
few,TRBD1,TRBV27,TRBJ2-2,TGTGCCAGCAGGGCGGGACAGGGGAGAACCGGGGAGCTGTTTTTT,CASRAGQGRTGELFF
.,.,TRBV5-1,TRBJ2-5,TGCGCCAGCAGCTTAGGTTTGGAAGACTTAAAAGAGACCCAGTACTTC,CASSLGLEDLKETQYF
once,TRBD2,TRBV29-1,TRBJ2-5,TGCAGCGTTCAGACTAGCGGGAGTGAGACCCAGTACTTC,CSVQTSGSETQYF
.,.,TRBV19,TRBJ2-7,TGTGCCAGTAAGGGGGGGACGGCCGGATACTACGAGCAGTACTTC,CASKGGTAGYYEQYF
.,.,TRBV3-1/TRBV3-2,TRBJ2-7,TGTGCCAGCAGCCAAGTACTTTACGGAGGGGAGCAGTACTTC,CASSQVLYGGEQYF
.,.,TRBV4-1,TRBJ1-3,TGCGCCAGCAGCCCTCTCGGGGTGGCCTCTGGAAACACCATATATTTT,CASSPLGVASGNTIYF
.,.,TRBV11-1,TRBJ2-1,TGTGCCAGCAGCTTGATCAGATCATACAATGAGCAGTTCTTC,CASSLIRSYNEQFF
.,TRBD2,TRBV10-1,TRBJ2-7,TGCGCCAGCCAAAGGGTATTTTTCGCTAGCGGGAGGTACGAGCAGTACTTC,CASQRVFFASGRYEQYF
.,TRBD1,TRBV4-1,TRBJ2-7,TGCGCCAGCAGCCCAACCCGGACAGGCCCCTACGAGCAGTACTTC,CASSPTRTGPYEQYF
.,TRBD2,TRBV3-1/TRBV3-2,TRBJ2-5,TGTGCCAGCAGCCAATACCCGACTAGCGAAGAGACCCAGTACTTC,CASSQYPTSEETQYF
few,TRBD1,TRBV11-2,TRBJ1-2,TGTGCCAGCAGGAGGTCGACCGGGACAGGGGTTCGTGGCTACACCTTC,CASRRSTGTGVRGYTF
.,.,TRBV6-5,TRBJ1-2,TGTGCCAGCAGTTCCCAAGGCCTTGGGGGCGGTGGCTACACCTTC,CASSSQGLGGGGYTF
.,TRBD1,TRBV19,TRBJ1-2,TGTGCCAGTACCACGACAGGGGCTTGGGGCTATGGCTACACCTTC,CASTTTGAWGYGYTF
few,.,TRBV19,TRBJ2-1,TGTGCCAGTAGTGAACTGGTTGAGCAGTTCTTC,CASSELVEQFF
once,.,TRBV7-2,TRBJ1-3,TGTGCCTGCGAGCGATATGGCTCTGGAAACACCATATATTTT,CACERYGSGNTIYF
.,.,TRBV20-1,TRBJ2-3,TGCAGTGCTAGTTCGGGGGGCCCTACAGATACGCAGTATTTT,CSASSGGPTDTQYF
.,.,TRBV5-6,TRBJ2-7,TGTGCCAGCAGCTTGGCCGGGGAGCAGTACTTC,CASSLAGEQYF
.,.,TRBV18,TRBJ2-1,TGTGCCAGCTCACCAGAATTCGGGGGTGAGCAGTTCTTC,CASSPEFGGEQFF
once,TRBD2,TRBV19,TRBJ2-6,TGTGCCAGTAGTATGGGGGGGACTGGGGCCAACGTCCTGACTTTC,CASSMGGTGANVLTF
.,.,TRBV5-1,TRBJ1-2,TGCGCCAGCAGCTCCTTAATCAGGACTACGGGAGGTCCTCGTGGCTACACCTTC,CASSSLIRTTGGPRGYTF
.,.,TRBV12-5,TRBJ1-2,TGTGCTAGTGGTTTCTTCCAGGGTGGCGACACCTTC,CASGFFQGGDTF
.,.,TRBV7-3,TRBJ1-2,TGTGCCAGCGGCTTCCGAGGCTATGGCTACACCTTC,CASGFRGYGYTF
.,TRBD2,TRBV2,TRBJ2-4,TGTGCCAGCGGGACTAGCGGGGGGTTAGCCAAAAACATTCAGTACTTC,CASGTSGGLAKNIQYF
.,TRBD1,TRBV27,TRBJ2-1,TGTGCCAGGGGGGGACAGGGACCGGTCGGTGAGCAGTTCTTC,CARGGQGPVGEQFF
.,.,TRBV7-8,TRBJ1-1,TGTGCCAGCAGCTCTTCGGGACATAAGAACACTGAAGCTTTCTTT,CASSSSGHKNTEAFF
.,TRBD2,TRBV27,TRBJ2-7,TGTGCCAGCAGTTTGGGCCTAGCGGGAGCCGAGCAGTACTTC,CASSLGLAGAEQYF
.,.,TRBV3-1/TRBV3-2,TRBJ2-4,TGTGCCAGCAGCCAAGATGACCCGGCCGCCGGGGCCAAAAACATTCAGTACTTC,CASSQDDPAAGAKNIQYF
.,.,TRBV4-2,TRBJ2-1,TGTGCCAGCAGCCAAGATGAGGGACTGGGGGGTGAGCAGTTCTTC,CASSQDEGLGGEQFF
.,TRBD1,TRBV10-3,TRBJ2-2,TGTGCCATCACCCCGGGACAGGGGGCGGACACCGGGGAGCTGTTTTTT,CAITPGQGADTGELFF
.,TRBD2,TRBV30,TRBJ2-7,TGTGCCTGGAGTGCAGGTAACAGCGGGACGGACGAGCAGTACTTC,CAWSAGNSGTDEQYF
.,.,TRBV18,TRBJ2-7,TGTGCCAGCTCACCAAGAGGGCTATCGAACGAGCAGTACTTC,CASSPRGLSNEQYF
.,TRBD2,TRBV4-2,TRBJ2-2,TGTGCCAGCAGCCAGGGACTAGCAACCGGGGAGCTGTTTTTT,CASSQGLATGELFF
once,.,TRBV19,TRBJ1-4,TGTGCCAGTAGTTGGGCAACAACTAATGAAAAACTGTTTTTT,CASSWATTNEKLFF
.,.,TRBV2,TRBJ1-2,TGTGCCAGCAGGAGGGGCAGGGAGGGAGATGGCTACACCTTC,CASRRGREGDGYTF
.,.,TRBV28,TRBJ1-3,TGTGCCAGCAGTTCTAGTTGGGTCCAGAGGAGAGGAAACACCATATATTTT,CASSSSWVQRRGNTIYF
.,.,TRBV5-6,TRBJ1-2,TGTGCCAGCAGCTTGGCCAGAAACTATCATGGCTACACCTTC,CASSLARNYHGYTF
.,.,TRBV28,TRBJ1-1,TGTGCCAGCAGTTTCTCCCGGGGTGAAGCTTTCTTT,CASSFSRGEAFF
few,.,TRBV11-1,TRBJ2-1,TGTGCCAGCAGCCCGACGGACAGCTATGAGCAGTTCTTC,CASSPTDSYEQFF
.,.,TRBV4-3,TRBJ2-5,TGCGCCAGCAGCCAAGATACGGAAGGAGGGGAGACCCAGTACTTC,CASSQDTEGGETQYF
.,TRBD2,TRBV4-3,TRBJ2-7,TGCGCCAGCAGCCAAGGGGCTGCGGGAGGCTACGAGCAGTACTTC,CASSQGAAGGYEQYF
.,.,TRBV12-3/TRBV12-4,TRBJ1-3,TGTGCCACCGCCCGGGATGGAAACACCATATATTTT,CATARDGNTIYF
.,.,TRBV7-9,TRBJ1-1,TGTGCCAGCAGCCCGCGACGGGTGAACACTGAAGCTTTCTTT,CASSPRRVNTEAFF